These 21 T cell receptor beta chains were all obtained from the same sample, sequenced in a study of shared clonotypes between healthy human individuals. Terminally differentiated effector memory CD45RA+ cells were excluded from the naive CD8 cells, which were CD45RO-negative and positively selected for CCR7. TCRdb's copy holds only in-frame clones and misses some; the assay was immunoSEQ multiplex PCR. The data contain approximately 1.9 million clones, 93% of them singletons. The specimen sequenced was naive CD8+ T cells from PBMCs. Every receptor here comes from a young man in good health. Some clones in this sample may be carry-over from other donors' samples.

Notes on this clone: Other nucleotide sequences from this sample produce the same CDR3. The J gene is TRBJ2-3, the V gene TRBV4-1; D perhaps matches TRBD2 (5 bases). Trimming cost V 1 base and J 5 bases, with 13 bases left between them. Germline CDR1 MGHRA, CDR2 YSYEKL. CDR3 size: 15 residues. The DNA of the CDR3 is TGCGCCAGCAGCCAAGTAGGTCTAGCTGTAGATACGCAGTATTTT. Amino acid sequence: CASSQVGLAVDTQYF.

Points on this clone: The same CDR3 arises from other DNA sequences in this sample as well. The V and J genes are TRBV30 and TRBJ2-7; unclear D gene. The CDR3 runs to 11 residues. Trimming removed 3 bases at V and 4 bases at J, with 7 bases between. CDR1 and CDR2 (germline): GTSNPN, SVGIG (reference sequence). The CDR3 coding sequence is TGTGCCTGGAGGGGCGGATACGAGCAGTACTTC. It yields the protein CAWRGGYEQYF.

The chain carries TRBV4-1 and TRBJ2-7, with TRBD1 matching over 10 bases. V dropped 1 base and J dropped 2; count of bases not matched to a gene: 2. Germline-derived CDR1 and CDR2 are MGHRA and YSYEKL. The CDR3 runs to 15 residues. The CDR3 loop reads CASSQGTGGTYEQYF. The CDR3, as DNA: TGCGCCAGCAGCCAAGGGACAGGGGGGACCTACGAGCAGTACTTC.

The chain uses TRBV15 and TRBJ2-3; D remains ambiguous. The CDR3 loop spans 15 amino acids. V gave up 0 bases and J gave up 0 bases, with 7 bases separating them. Germline-derived CDR1 and CDR2 are LNHNV and YYDKDF (reference sequence). Here the CDR3 DNA reads TGTGCCACCAGCAGAGATGGCAGTAGCACAGATACGCAGTATTTT. This codes for CATSRDGSSTDTQYF.

The chain links TRBV29-1 to TRBJ1-3, with a tentative D call TRBD1 (5 bases). V lost 1 base and J 2 bases, leaving 6 bases between the germline ends. The CDR3 covers 13 residues. Germline CDR1 SQVTM, CDR2 ANQGSEA. CDR3 residues: CSVEARAGNTIYF. The DNA for the CDR3 is TGCAGCGTTGAAGCCAGGGCTGGAAACACCATATATTTT.

This chain links TRBV9 with TRBJ2-3, with TRBD1 matching over 7 bases. The CDR3 is made up of 16 amino acids. V shed 0 bases, J shed 3 bases, and the junction held 7 bases outside the gene matches. Germline V CDR1 and CDR2: SGDLS, YYNGEE. Written as DNA, the CDR3 is TGTGCCAGCAGCGTAGGGGTAGGGGGCTTTACAGATACGCAGTATTTT. Translated: CASSVGVGGFTDTQYF.

Points on this clone: The same CDR3 arises from other DNA sequences in this sample as well. The chain joins TRBV7-9 to TRBJ1-1; D remains ambiguous. The length of the CDR3 is 11 residues. Germline V CDR1 and CDR2: SEHNR, FQNEAQ (reference sequence). Trimming stripped 1 base from V and 6 bases from J, with 3 bases between. The CDR3 is CASSLGSEAFF. CDR3 DNA sequence: TGTGCCAGCAGCTTAGGATCTGAAGCTTTCTTT. Full variable domain (rest looked up from reference TRBV7-9 and TRBJ1-1): DTGVSQNPRHKITKRGQNVTFRCDPISEHNRLYWYRQTLGQGPEFLTYFQNEAQLEKSRLLSDRFSAERPKGSFSTLEIQRTEQGDSAMYLCASSLGSEAFFGQGTRLTVV.

The rearrangement joins TRBV5-6 to TRBJ1-3; D unresolved. Germline V gives CDR1 SGHDT, CDR2 YYEEEE. V was cut by 4 bases and J by 0 bases, with 8 bases left in between. This CDR3 is 14 amino acids long. CDR3 nucleotides: TGTGCCAGCAGCGGATGGGTCTCTGGAAACACCATATATTTT. This gives the protein CASSGWVSGNTIYF.

The CDR3 is CASSYGQGTNEKLFF. The CDR3 bases are TGTGCCAGCAGTTACGGACAGGGGACTAATGAAAAACTGTTTTTT. This rearrangement joins TRBV6-5 to TRBJ1-4; 9 bases match TRBD1. The CDR3 runs to 15 residues. J lost 2 bases, V lost 2 bases, and 0 bases had no gene match. Germline V gene lookup returns CDR1 MNHEY and CDR2 SVGAGI.

The V gene is TRBV5-1, the J gene TRBJ1-1, with D unresolved. V was pared by 7 bases and J by 1 base, with 14 bases between. The CDR3 is 14 amino acids. Germline V gene lookup returns CDR1 SGHRS and CDR2 YFSETQ. DNA for the CDR3: TGCGCCAGCGATGACGGACGGGCGAACACTGAAGCTTTCTTT. This gives the protein CASDDGRANTEAFF. Using reference TRBV5-1 and TRBJ1-1 for the parts outside the CDR3, the full variable domain is KAGVTQTPRYLIKTRGQQVTLSCSPISGHRSVSWYQQTPGQGLQFLFEYFSETQRNKGNFPGRFSGRQFSNSRSEMNVSTLELGDSALYLCASDDGRANTEAFFGQGTRLTVV.

This chain joins TRBV27 and TRBJ2-5, with TRBD2 matching 13 bases. Germline V CDR1 and CDR2: MNHEY, SMNVEV (reference sequence). Trimming removed 8 bases from V and 2 bases from J; junction bases left unmatched: 8. CDR3 length equals 16 residues. The CDR3 here is CASVRLAGGKQETQYF. CDR3 DNA: TGTGCCAGCGTAAGACTAGCGGGAGGTAAACAAGAGACCCAGTACTTC.

The chain uses TRBV11-2 and TRBJ1-1; D is unresolved. V was shortened by 1 base and J by 5 bases, with 14 bases between the two germline ends. The CDR3 spans 15 residues. From germline, CDR1 is SGHAT and CDR2 FQNNGV. The CDR3 sequence is CASSLVVGRVTEAFF. The CDR3 bases are TGTGCCAGCAGCTTAGTCGTGGGGAGGGTGACTGAAGCTTTCTTT.

This clone was picked up a small number of times. The J gene is TRBJ1-5, the V gene TRBV27; D gene uncertain. This CDR3 region has 13 residues. Trimming shortened V by 4 bases and J by 5 bases, and 9 bases separated the two germline ends. Germline lookup yields CDR1 MNHEY and CDR2 SMNVEV (reference sequence). CDR3 loop: CASSSDTYQPQHF. For the CDR3, the DNA is TGTGCCAGCAGTTCTGATACCTATCAGCCCCAGCATTTT.

CDR3 DNA: TGCGCCAGCAGCCAAACCCGGGAACGGACAGATACGCAGTATTTT. Translated, it gives CASSQTRERTDTQYF. The gene calls are TRBV4-1 and TRBJ2-3; perhaps TRBD2 as D (5 bases). There are 15 residues in the CDR3. Trimming removed 2 bases from V and 3 bases from J, with 12 bases in between. From germline, CDR1 is MGHRA and CDR2 YSYEKL.

The V call is TRBV19, the J call TRBJ2-7, with 9 nucleotides matching TRBD1. This CDR3 contains 14 residues. Trimming removed 5 bases from V and 5 bases from J; junction bases left unmatched: 7. In germline, CDR1 is LNHDA, CDR2 SQIVND (reference sequence). The CDR3 here is CASSARDRVHEQYF. CDR3 in DNA: TGTGCCAGTAGTGCCCGGGACAGGGTCCACGAGCAGTACTTC.

This clone was observed once. V gene TRBV9 combines with J gene TRBJ2-7; weak D call: TRBD1 (5 bases). Deletions cut 1 base from V and 2 bases from J, with 16 bases between. Germline V lookup: CDR1 SGDLS, CDR2 YYNGEE. The CDR3 is made up of 16 amino acids. CDR3 nucleotides: TGTGCCAGCAGCGTACGCCCGGCCAGGGCAACCTACGAGCAGTACTTC. Its protein is CASSVRPARATYEQYF.

This sequence joins TRBV4-1 and TRBJ1-2; D might be TRBD1 (5 bases). The CDR3 loop spans 13 amino acids. Germline CDR1 reads MGHRA; CDR2 reads YSYEKL. V lost 1 base and J 8 bases, leaving 11 bases between the germline ends. The CDR3 reads CASSQGKGPGYTF. The CDR3 DNA sequence: TGCGCCAGCAGCCAAGGGAAGGGACCGGGCTACACCTTC.

The gene calls are TRBV9 and TRBJ2-3; no reliable D call. Per the germline V gene, CDR1 is SGDLS and CDR2 is YYNGEE. Deletions cut 3 bases from V and 0 bases from J, with 11 bases between. The CDR3 extends over 15 amino acids. The DNA of the CDR3 is TGTGCCAGCAGCGCATGGGCGGATAGCACAGATACGCAGTATTTT. Translating gives CASSAWADSTDTQYF.

The V gene is TRBV7-9, the J gene TRBJ2-1, with 10 bases identical to TRBD2. Germline V gene data show CDR1 as SEHNR and CDR2 as FQNEAQ (reference sequence). The CDR3 length is 16 residues. The trim removed 1 base at V and 8 bases at J, leaving 8 bases unmatched. CDR3 nucleotides: TGTGCCAGCAGCTTAGAAGGTAGCGGGAGGATCTATGAGCAGTTCTTC. It yields the protein CASSLEGSGRIYEQFF.

The chain links TRBV28 to TRBJ2-1; 8 nucleotides match TRBD2. V was clipped by 5 bases and J by 7 bases; unmatched bases: 10. This CDR3 is 15 amino acids long. Germline V gene sequence: CDR1 MDHEN, CDR2 SYDVKM. In nucleotides, the CDR3 is TGTGCCAGCAGTGGGAACAGCGGGAGATTGAATGAGCAGTTCTTC. Translating it yields CASSGNSGRLNEQFF.

J is TRBJ2-7 and V is TRBV14, with 10 bases identical to TRBD2. Germline assignment: CDR1 SGHDN and CDR2 FVKESK. CDR3 length: 16 amino acids. Germline trimming cut 6 bases from V and 1 base from J; bases unmatched to any gene: 9. The CDR3: CASRQTSGRASYEQYF. In DNA form, the CDR3 reads TGTGCCAGCAGACAGACTAGCGGGCGGGCGTCCTACGAGCAGTACTTC.